These 30 T cell receptor beta chains came from one sample sequenced in a study of T-cell reconstitution after alpha-beta-depleted transplantation in children. Molecular barcoding with unique molecular identifiers was used for the TCRbeta library. Using its own MiXCR run on the PCR reads, TCRdb lists one record per CDR3 protein. The table lists about 610,000 distinct CDR3 sequences, 10% of them singletons, with roughly 4% in the top ten. The specimen comprised PBMCs from the stem cell graft donor, sampled from the stem cell graft. These receptors were obtained from a human donor who donated a stem cell graft to a child with acute myeloid leukemia.

V and J are TRBV24-1 and TRBJ2-3; 11 bases align to TRBD2. V lost 3 bases, J lost 3 bases, and 4 bases stayed unmatched. The CDR3 spans 16 residues. Germline values: CDR1 KGHDR, CDR2 SFDVKD. CDR3: CATSDPTSGTTDTQYF. The CDR3 DNA reads TGTGCCACCAGTGATCCGACTAGCGGGACGACAGATACGCAGTATTTT.

The chain links TRBV28 to TRBJ1-2, with a weak D call TRBD1 (5 bases). V lost 7 bases and J 4 bases, leaving 7 bases between the germline ends. The CDR3 consists of 11 residues. The germline gives CDR1 MDHEN, CDR2 SYDVKM. This CDR3 is CASNGGYGYTF. The CDR3 DNA reads TGTGCCAGCAATGGGGGCTATGGCTACACCTTC.

The CDR3 sequence: CASSLSEGALAKNIQYF. The CDR3 DNA reads TGTGCCAGCAGTTTATCTGAGGGGGCCCTAGCCAAAAACATTCAGTACTTC. This sequence joins TRBV28 and TRBJ2-4, with 7 bases identical to TRBD1. Losses at the gene ends were 1 base for V and 0 bases for J; bases not matched to a gene: 6. CDR3 length: 17 residues. Germline V gene lookup returns CDR1 MDHEN and CDR2 SYDVKM.

This clonotype was seen only a few times. The chain recombines TRBV4-2 with TRBJ1-5; D possibly corresponds to TRBD1 (6 bases). The CDR3 length is 14 residues. The V gene lost 2 bases and the J gene lost 7 bases, with 12 bases spanning the gap. The germline CDR1 and CDR2 sequences are LGHNA and YNFKEQ. DNA of the CDR3: TGTGCCAGCAGCCAAAACAGGGTTAGCCAGCCCCAGCATTTT. Its translation: CASSQNRVSQPQHF.

This rearrangement joins TRBV20-1 to TRBJ2-1; TRBD2 aligns across 7 bases. Germline assignment: CDR1 DFQATT and CDR2 SNEGSKA (reference sequence). The CDR3 length is 12 residues. V was pared by 5 bases and J by 8 bases, with 6 bases of the junction left unmatched. The CDR3 loop is CSARGLVDEQFF. The CDR3 region has the DNA TGCAGTGCTCGTGGACTAGTAGATGAGCAGTTCTTC.

This clonotype came up a few times. The chain recombines TRBV7-2 with TRBJ1-2, with D possibly being TRBD1 (5 bases). The CDR3 totals 15 residues. In germline, CDR1 is SGHTA, CDR2 FQGNSA. Trimming shortened V by 5 bases and J by 6 bases, and 19 bases separated the two germline ends. The CDR3 here is CASSPVGGFGNGYTF. The CDR3 DNA reads TGTGCCAGCAGCCCAGTCGGGGGTTTTGGCAATGGCTACACCTTC. Looking up the rest from reference TRBV7-2 and TRBJ1-2 gives the full variable domain: GAGVSQSPSNKVTEKGKDVELRCDPISGHTALYWYRQSLGQGLEFLIYFQGNSAPDKSGLPSDRFSAERTGGSVSTLTIQRTQQEDSAVYLCASSPVGGFGNGYTFGSGTRLTVV.

This clonotype occurred many times. This chain links TRBV20-1 with TRBJ2-3; D might be TRBD2 (5 bases). CDR3 length: 12 amino acids. CDR1 DFQATT and CDR2 SNEGSKA come from the germline V gene (reference sequence). V was pared by 5 bases and J by 5 bases, with 11 bases between. CDR3 region: CSAGTGKDTQYF. CDR3 DNA sequence: TGCAGTGCTGGAACCGGGAAAGATACGCAGTATTTT.

This clonotype has only a few counts. This chain joins TRBV6-5 and TRBJ1-1; the D is unclear. V was trimmed by 4 bases and J by 1 base, leaving 10 bases between them. The germline gives CDR1 MNHEY, CDR2 SVGAGI. The CDR3 has 14 amino acids. This CDR3 reads CASSFKSGNTEAFF. DNA of the CDR3: TGTGCCAGCAGTTTCAAGTCGGGGAACACTGAAGCTTTCTTT.

This clonotype was observed a single time. The rearrangement joins TRBV4-1 to TRBJ2-7, with 10 bases matching TRBD2. The CDR3 totals 19 residues. V lost 1 base to trimming and J lost 0 bases; unmatched junction nucleotides: 12. Germline-derived CDR1 and CDR2 are MGHRA and YSYEKL. CDR3 bases: TGCGCCAGCAGCCAAGCACCTAGCGGGAGCCGCTCGTACTCCTACGAGCAGTACTTC. Residues: CASSQAPSGSRSYSYEQYF.

V gene TRBV2 combines with J gene TRBJ2-5; 7 bases map to TRBD2. CDR3 size: 15 residues. Germline CDR1 SNHLY, CDR2 FYNNEI. J was trimmed by 5 bases and V by 6 bases; bases with no gene match: 12. As DNA, the CDR3 is TGTGCCAGCAGACGGGGCGGGAGTCGCTCCGAGACCCAGTACTTC. Amino acid sequence: CASRRGGSRSETQYF.

The rearrangement joins TRBV7-2 to TRBJ2-1; D perhaps matches TRBD2 (6 bases). Germline V CDR1 and CDR2: SGHTA, FQGNSA. V was clipped by 1 base and J by 0 bases, with 13 bases between them. This CDR3 region has 17 residues. CDR3 nucleotides: TGTGCCAGCAGCTTAGGGGTAGTCGGGAGCTCCTACAATGAGCAGTTCTTC. As protein: CASSLGVVGSSYNEQFF.

This clonotype was detected ten times or more. The CDR3 DNA follows: TGTGCCAGCAGTTCCCGGACTAGCGAGCAGTTCTTC. Protein product: CASSSRTSEQFF. The rearrangement joins TRBV27 to TRBJ2-1, with 8 bases aligning to TRBD2. The CDR3 is 12 residues long. The trim removed 4 bases at V and 10 bases at J, leaving 3 bases unmatched. Germline V CDR1 and CDR2: MNHEY, SMNVEV (reference sequence).

The table lists this clonotype with many counts. This chain connects TRBV20-1 to TRBJ2-3, with TRBD2 identical over 14 bases. V shed 1 base and J 3 bases; nucleotides not matched to a gene: 6. From germline, CDR1 is DFQATT and CDR2 SNEGSKA (reference sequence). The CDR3 extends over 17 amino acids. The CDR3 spells CSARAGLAGGTTDTQYF. CDR3 nucleotides: TGCAGTGCTAGAGCAGGACTAGCGGGAGGTACAACAGATACGCAGTATTTT.

This clonotype has at least ten counts. The V call is TRBV7-9, the J call TRBJ2-7; 7 nucleotides line up with TRBD2. CDR1 and CDR2 (germline): SEHNR, FQNEAQ (reference sequence). V shed 6 bases, J shed 7 bases, and the junction held 21 bases outside the gene matches. This CDR3 has 17 amino acids. The CDR3, as DNA: TGTGCCAGCAGAGAGAACCACGAGACTAGCCGTTCTGAGGAGCAGTACTTC. It yields the protein CASRENHETSRSEEQYF.

This clonotype was counted ten times or more. The chain combines TRBV10-3 with TRBJ2-7; 8 positions match TRBD1. The length of the CDR3 is 12 residues. CDR1 is ENHRY and CDR2 is SYGVKD in the germline V gene. CDR3 coding DNA: TGTGGGATTGGACAGGGCTCCTACGAGCAGTACTTC. Translation gives CGIGQGSYEQYF.

This clonotype was observed a handful of times. V gene TRBV18 combines with J gene TRBJ2-7, with D tentatively TRBD1 (5 bases). The V and J ends lost 2 bases and 5 bases respectively, with 13 bases between them. Germline V lookup: CDR1 KGHSH, CDR2 LQKENI. This CDR3 is 14 amino acids long. This CDR3 reads CASSPKGPSNEQYF. CDR3 DNA sequence: TGTGCCAGCTCACCAAAGGGGCCCTCGAACGAGCAGTACTTC. The whole variable domain, filled in from reference TRBV18 and TRBJ2-7, reads NAGVMQNPRHLVRRRGQEARLRCSPMKGHSHVYWYRQLPEEGLKFMVYLQKENIIDESGMPKERFSAEFPKEGPSILRIQQVVRGDSAAYFCASSPKGPSNEQYFGPGTRLTVT.

This clonotype was counted ten times or more. V gene TRBV5-1 combines with J gene TRBJ2-1, with 10 nucleotides matching TRBD2. This CDR3 contains 15 residues. Germline trimming cut 2 bases from V and 2 bases from J; bases unmatched to any gene: 1. Per the germline V gene, CDR1 is SGHRS and CDR2 is YFSETQ. The CDR3 DNA reads TGCGCCAGCAGCTTCACTAGCGGGACCTACAATGAGCAGTTCTTC. Translating gives CASSFTSGTYNEQFF.

This clonotype has a handful of counts. The chain is built from TRBV24-1 and TRBJ1-5; D unresolved. This CDR3 region has 15 residues. V was shortened by 4 bases and J by 1 base, with 10 bases between the two germline ends. The germline V gene has CDR1 KGHDR and CDR2 SFDVKD. CDR3 region: CATSDRVGSNQPQHF. The DNA of the CDR3 is TGTGCCACCAGTGACCGGGTTGGGAGCAATCAGCCCCAGCATTTT.

This clonotype was observed many times. V gene TRBV9 combines with J gene TRBJ2-1; 9 bases map to TRBD2. CDR1 SGDLS and CDR2 YYNGEE come from the germline V gene. V was clipped by 2 bases and J by 9 bases; unmatched bases: 9. This CDR3 spans 15 amino acids. CDR3 nucleotide sequence: TGTGCCAGCAGCGTTTCGGGTAGCGGGAGAGGTGAGCAGTTCTTC. This gives the protein CASSVSGSGRGEQFF.

The V call is TRBV19, the J call TRBJ2-2; 10 nucleotides agree with TRBD2. This CDR3 has 16 amino acids. Germline CDR1 reads LNHDA; CDR2 reads SQIVND (reference sequence). Losses at the gene ends were 4 bases for V and 8 bases for J; bases not matched to a gene: 10. CDR3: CASSTRTSGPLGELFF. The CDR3, as DNA: TGTGCCAGTAGTACCCGGACTAGCGGTCCCCTGGGGGAGCTGTTTTTT.

The chain couples TRBV6-2 or TRBV6-3 to TRBJ2-3; 15 positions match TRBD2. The V gene end was trimmed by 4 bases and the J gene end by 6 bases; junction bases not matched to a gene: 8. The CDR3 sequence is 17 residues long. In germline, CDR1 is MNHEY, CDR2 SVGEGT. CDR3 DNA: TGTGCCAGCAGTTCCGGACTAGCGGGAGGGCCGTCGGATACGCAGTATTTT. It codes for CASSSGLAGGPSDTQYF.

This clonotype was picked up many times. The gene calls are TRBV28 and TRBJ2-2; no reliable D call. This CDR3 is built from 14 residues. The germline V and J ends were trimmed by 5 bases and 4 bases, with 11 bases remaining between them. The V gene's germline CDR1 is MDHEN and CDR2 SYDVKM. Here the CDR3 DNA reads TGTGCCAGCAGTCCCCTGGAAACCACCGGGGAGCTGTTTTTT. Its protein product is CASSPLETTGELFF. The whole variable domain, filled in from reference TRBV28 and TRBJ2-2, reads DVKVTQSSRYLVKRTGEKVFLECVQDMDHENMFWYRQDPGLGLRLIYFSYDVKMKEKGDIPEGYSVSREKKERFSLILESASTNQTSMYLCASSPLETTGELFFGEGSRLTVL.

The V call is TRBV12-3 or TRBV12-4, the J call TRBJ2-1; 9 nucleotides agree with TRBD2. With V trimmed by 3 bases and J by 10 bases, 7 bases remained unmatched. This CDR3 has 14 amino acids. CDR3 nucleotides: TGTGCCAGCAGTTTGGCAGCGGGAGGCGGGGAGCAGTTCTTC. Amino acid sequence: CASSLAAGGGEQFF.

This clonotype was seen only a few times. The J gene is TRBJ1-1, the V gene TRBV7-6; no reliable D call. V lost 4 bases and J 1 base, leaving 13 bases between the germline ends. The CDR3 runs 15 residues. Germline values: CDR1 SGHVS, CDR2 FNYEAQ. CDR3 residues: CASSSRSPGNTEAFF. The CDR3 DNA sequence: TGTGCCAGCAGCTCTAGGAGCCCAGGGAACACTGAAGCTTTCTTT.

This chain joins TRBV7-2 and TRBJ2-7, with 8 bases lining up with TRBD2. In germline, CDR1 is SGHTA, CDR2 FQGNSA. This CDR3 comprises 14 residues. J lost 7 bases, V lost 6 bases, and 11 bases had no gene match. The CDR3: CASSTPGLGGEQYF. As DNA, the CDR3 is TGTGCCAGCAGTACCCCGGGACTAGGAGGGGAGCAGTACTTC.

This clonotype was counted between two and nine times. The chain is built from TRBV12-3 or TRBV12-4 and TRBJ2-3; a weak D match, TRBD2 (6 bases). The CDR3 contains 15 residues. Trimming pared 6 bases from V and 1 base from J, leaving 14 bases between. In DNA form, the CDR3 reads TGTGCCAGCAGACAGAGGACGGGGGGCACAGATACGCAGTATTTT. Residues: CASRQRTGGTDTQYF.

This clonotype was seen more than once but under ten times. The chain joins TRBV20-1 to TRBJ1-2; 7 bases align to TRBD1. The germline CDR1 and CDR2 sequences are DFQATT and SNEGSKA (reference sequence). Germline trimming cut 2 bases from V and 4 bases from J; bases unmatched to any gene: 1. This CDR3 contains 12 residues. In DNA, the CDR3 is TGCAGTGCTAGAACAGGGGTCTATGGCTACACCTTC. Its protein product is CSARTGVYGYTF.

This clonotype was detected a few times. The chain uses TRBV10-3 and TRBJ1-2; D is ambiguous. Between the trimmed V and J ends, which lost 2 bases and 4 bases, there was a span of 14 bases. Germline V CDR1 and CDR2: ENHRY, SYGVKD. This CDR3 has 15 amino acids. CDR3 loop: CAISENIAKGYGYTF. The CDR3, as DNA: TGTGCCATCAGTGAGAACATAGCAAAGGGCTATGGCTACACCTTC.

The V and J genes are TRBV29-1 and TRBJ2-7; D is perhaps TRBD2 (6 bases). This CDR3 is 15 amino acids long. Trimming left V 4 bases short and J 2 bases short, with 18 bases between. CDR1 is SQVTM, CDR2 ANQGSEA, per germline. CDR3 region: CSVARAGRGPYEQYF. The DNA for the CDR3 is TGCAGCGTTGCCAGGGCGGGGAGAGGGCCCTACGAGCAGTACTTC.

The chain has TRBV9 and TRBJ1-1; the D gene is possibly TRBD1 (6 bases). The V and J ends lost 4 bases and 2 bases respectively, with 9 bases between them. This CDR3 has 13 amino acids. Germline V CDR1 and CDR2: SGDLS, YYNGEE. The CDR3 DNA follows: TGTGCCAGCAGCCGGGGGGCCAACACTGAAGCTTTCTTT. Protein product: CASSRGANTEAFF.